These T cell receptor beta chains were read from a single sample in a study of blood T cells in healthy people across ages. One entry per CDR3 protein, called by TCRdb with MiXCR from the 5' RACE reads. The sample holds around 1.5 million distinct CDR3 sequences; around 39% are singletons and the top ten take 7.9%. The sequencing sample was made of blood. The receptors here all came from a woman aged 18 to 35 in good health. The CDR3 runs from the conserved cysteine through the conserved F or W. The D gene is left open where the match is weak. A row's size may be missing; if present it is once, few, many or a size class.

D gene: TRBD2; V gene: TRBV7-9; J gene: TRBJ2-3; clone size: -; CDR3 protein: CASSIISGGNTDTQYF; CDR3 DNA: TGTGCCAGCAGTATTATTAGCGGGGGGAACACAGATACGCAGTATTTT
D gene: TRBD1; V gene: TRBV20-1; J gene: TRBJ2-1; clone size: -; CDR3 protein: CSPGQGQVCSYNEQFF; CDR3 DNA: TGCAGTCCGGGACAGGGGCAAGTTTGCTCCTACAATGAGCAGTTCTTC
D gene: -; V gene: TRBV20-1; J gene: TRBJ2-1; clone size: few; CDR3 protein: CSARDFGGPSYNEQFF; CDR3 DNA: TGCAGTGCTAGAGATTTTGGGGGCCCATCCTACAATGAGCAGTTCTTC
D gene: TRBD1; V gene: TRBV14; J gene: TRBJ2-7; clone size: -; CDR3 protein: CASSQNTGGAYEQYF; CDR3 DNA: TGTGCCAGCAGCCAAAACACAGGGGGAGCCTACGAGCAGTACTTC
D gene: -; V gene: TRBV5-1; J gene: TRBJ2-7; clone size: few; CDR3 protein: CASSHGDDEQYF; CDR3 DNA: TGCGCCAGCAGCCACGGGGATGACGAGCAGTACTTC
D gene: -; V gene: TRBV5-1; J gene: TRBJ2-1; clone size: once; CDR3 protein: CASPWGHHEQFF; CDR3 DNA: TGCGCCAGCCCCTGGGGCCATCATGAGCAGTTCTTC
D gene: TRBD1; V gene: TRBV20-1; J gene: TRBJ1-2; clone size: few; CDR3 protein: CSAKDRVFNYGYTF; CDR3 DNA: TGCAGTGCTAAGGACAGGGTTTTTAACTATGGCTACACCTTC
D gene: -; V gene: TRBV5-4; J gene: TRBJ1-1; clone size: -; CDR3 protein: CASSFPRAGTEAFF; CDR3 DNA: TGTGCCAGCAGCTTCCCGCGGGCTGGCACTGAAGCTTTCTTT
D gene: TRBD1; V gene: TRBV20-1; J gene: TRBJ2-7; clone size: -; CDR3 protein: CSATPPGQGYEQYF; CDR3 DNA: TGCAGTGCTACACCTCCGGGACAGGGTTACGAGCAGTACTTC
D gene: TRBD1; V gene: TRBV7-8; J gene: TRBJ2-5; clone size: few; CDR3 protein: CASSRGPDTVGQYF; CDR3 DNA: TGTGCCAGCAGTAGGGGGCCCGATACGGTTGGGCAGTACTTC
D gene: -; V gene: TRBV6-1; J gene: TRBJ1-2; clone size: -; CDR3 protein: CASSELGQGNGYTF; CDR3 DNA: TGTGCCAGCAGTGAACTCGGGCAGGGGAATGGCTACACCTTC
D gene: -; V gene: TRBV12-3/TRBV12-4; J gene: TRBJ2-2; clone size: -; CDR3 protein: CASTLTGELFF; CDR3 DNA: TGTGCCAGCACTCTAACCGGGGAGCTGTTTTTT
D gene: TRBD2; V gene: TRBV11-2; J gene: TRBJ2-3; clone size: few; CDR3 protein: CASSRLAGGVDTQYF; CDR3 DNA: TGTGCCAGCAGCCGACTAGCGGGAGGGGTAGATACGCAGTATTTT
D gene: TRBD2; V gene: TRBV12-3/TRBV12-4; J gene: TRBJ2-5; clone size: -; CDR3 protein: CASSLERGGRETQYF; CDR3 DNA: TGTGCCAGCAGTTTGGAGCGGGGGGGCCGGGAGACCCAGTACTTC
D gene: -; V gene: TRBV4-1; J gene: TRBJ2-1; clone size: few; CDR3 protein: CASSTPWTANNEQFF; CDR3 DNA: TGCGCCAGCAGCACACCCTGGACGGCGAACAATGAGCAGTTCTTC
D gene: -; V gene: TRBV12-3/TRBV12-4; J gene: TRBJ2-1; clone size: many; CDR3 protein: CASSWPTPFNEQFF; CDR3 DNA: TGTGCCAGCAGTTGGCCGACGCCTTTCAATGAGCAGTTCTTC
D gene: TRBD2; V gene: TRBV12-3/TRBV12-4; J gene: TRBJ2-1; clone size: few; CDR3 protein: CASSLLGLAGGGYNEQFF; CDR3 DNA: TGTGCCAGCAGTTTGCTCGGACTAGCGGGGGGGGGTTACAATGAGCAGTTCTTC
D gene: -; V gene: TRBV12-3/TRBV12-4; J gene: TRBJ1-1; clone size: few; CDR3 protein: CASSLGAPEAFF; CDR3 DNA: TGTGCCAGCAGTTTAGGGGCCCCTGAAGCTTTCTTT
D gene: TRBD1; V gene: TRBV6-1; J gene: TRBJ1-2; clone size: -; CDR3 protein: CASSEGDRDLNYGYTF; CDR3 DNA: TGTGCCAGCAGTGAAGGGGACAGGGATTTGAACTATGGCTACACCTTC
D gene: -; V gene: TRBV11-2; J gene: TRBJ2-1; clone size: -; CDR3 protein: CASSLEGTGQAEQFF; CDR3 DNA: TGTGCCAGCAGCTTAGAGGGAACCGGGCAAGCTGAGCAGTTCTTC
D gene: TRBD1; V gene: TRBV5-1; J gene: TRBJ2-7; clone size: many; CDR3 protein: CASSLATGTYEQYF; CDR3 DNA: TGTGCCAGCAGCTTGGCGACAGGGACCTACGAGCAGTACTTC
D gene: -; V gene: TRBV2; J gene: TRBJ2-1; clone size: -; CDR3 protein: CASRRQTYSYNEQFF; CDR3 DNA: TGTGCCAGCAGGAGACAGACCTACTCCTACAATGAGCAGTTCTTC
D gene: -; V gene: TRBV2; J gene: TRBJ2-7; clone size: few; CDR3 protein: CASTGRVTYEQYF; CDR3 DNA: TGTGCCAGCACAGGCAGAGTTACCTACGAGCAGTACTTC
D gene: TRBD1; V gene: TRBV29-1; J gene: TRBJ1-4; clone size: -; CDR3 protein: CSVLQGVNEKLFF; CDR3 DNA: TGCAGCGTCCTACAGGGGGTAAATGAAAAACTGTTTTTT
D gene: TRBD2; V gene: TRBV10-3; J gene: TRBJ2-3; clone size: few; CDR3 protein: CAISLGTSGLGTQYF; CDR3 DNA: TGTGCCATCAGTCTCGGGACTAGCGGTTTGGGTACGCAGTATTTT
D gene: -; V gene: TRBV12-3/TRBV12-4; J gene: TRBJ1-6; clone size: few; CDR3 protein: CASNFGGLFTPLHF; CDR3 DNA: TGTGCCAGCAACTTTGGTGGCCTCTTCACACCCCTCCACTTT
D gene: TRBD1; V gene: TRBV7-9; J gene: TRBJ1-2; clone size: -; CDR3 protein: CASVKGVTGAGDGYTF; CDR3 DNA: TGTGCCAGCGTTAAGGGCGTGACAGGGGCAGGAGATGGCTACACCTTC